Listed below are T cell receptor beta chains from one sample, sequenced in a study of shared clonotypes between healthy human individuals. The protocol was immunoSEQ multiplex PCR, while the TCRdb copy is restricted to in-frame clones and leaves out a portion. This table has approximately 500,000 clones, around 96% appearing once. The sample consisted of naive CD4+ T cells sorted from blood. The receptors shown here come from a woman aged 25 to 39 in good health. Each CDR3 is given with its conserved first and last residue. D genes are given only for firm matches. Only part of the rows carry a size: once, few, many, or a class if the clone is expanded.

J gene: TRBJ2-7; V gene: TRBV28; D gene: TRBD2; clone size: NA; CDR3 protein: CASSLHTSGSYEQYF; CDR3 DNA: TGTGCCAGCAGTTTACACACTAGCGGTTCCTACGAGCAGTACTTC
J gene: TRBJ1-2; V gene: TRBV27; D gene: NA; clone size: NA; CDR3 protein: CASSLVLGSGGYTF; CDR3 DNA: TGTGCCAGCAGTTTAGTGCTGGGGAGTGGGGGCTACACCTTC
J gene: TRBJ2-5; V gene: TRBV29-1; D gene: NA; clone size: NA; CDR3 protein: CSASGAGLRETQYF; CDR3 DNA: TGCAGCGCTTCGGGGGCAGGGTTGAGAGAGACCCAGTACTTC
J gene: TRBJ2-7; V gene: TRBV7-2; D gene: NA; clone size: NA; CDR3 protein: CASSSLRRGTYEQYF; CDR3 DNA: TGTGCCAGCAGCTCCTTGAGGAGGGGGACCTACGAGCAGTACTTC
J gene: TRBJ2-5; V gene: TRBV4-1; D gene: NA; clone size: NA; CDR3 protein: CASRPRDAGTQYF; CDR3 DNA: TGCGCCAGCAGACCCAGGGACGCTGGGACCCAGTACTTC
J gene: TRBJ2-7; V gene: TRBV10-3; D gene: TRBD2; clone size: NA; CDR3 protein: CAISPSFLAGGSSSYEQYF; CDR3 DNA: TGTGCCATCAGTCCCAGTTTTCTAGCGGGAGGTTCGAGCTCCTACGAGCAGTACTTC
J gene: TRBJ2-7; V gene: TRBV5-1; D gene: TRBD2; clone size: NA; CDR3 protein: CASSLVGSGNHYEQYF; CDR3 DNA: TGCGCCAGCAGCTTGGTGGGTAGCGGGAACCACTACGAGCAGTACTTC
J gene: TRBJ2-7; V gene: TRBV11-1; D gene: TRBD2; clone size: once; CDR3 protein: CASSLDMASGTYEQYF; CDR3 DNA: TGTGCCAGCAGCTTAGATATGGCTAGCGGGACCTACGAGCAGTACTTC
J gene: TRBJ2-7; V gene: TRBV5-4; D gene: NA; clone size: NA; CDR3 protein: CASSLLVAGSYEQYF; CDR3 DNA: TGTGCCAGCAGCTTGCTGGTCGCCGGTTCCTACGAGCAGTACTTC
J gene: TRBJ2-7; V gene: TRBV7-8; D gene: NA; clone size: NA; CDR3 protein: CASSFDERVPKISYEQYF; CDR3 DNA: TGTGCCAGCAGCTTTGACGAACGCGTCCCAAAGATCTCCTACGAGCAGTACTTC
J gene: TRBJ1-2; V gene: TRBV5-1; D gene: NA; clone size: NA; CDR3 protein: CASSYGPTGYGYTF; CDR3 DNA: TGCGCCAGCTCCTACGGGCCAACAGGGTATGGCTACACCTTC
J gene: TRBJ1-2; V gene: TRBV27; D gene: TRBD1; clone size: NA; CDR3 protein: CASSLGDRGYGYTF; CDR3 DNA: TGTGCCAGCAGTCTCGGCGACAGGGGTTATGGCTACACCTTC
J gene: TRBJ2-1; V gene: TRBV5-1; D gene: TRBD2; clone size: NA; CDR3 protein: CASSLGGTSGKARNEQFF; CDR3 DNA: TGCGCCAGCAGCTTGGGTGGGACTAGCGGGAAGGCCAGGAATGAGCAGTTCTTC
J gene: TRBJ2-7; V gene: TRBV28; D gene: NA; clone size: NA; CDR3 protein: CASRGSVREQYF; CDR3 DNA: TGTGCCAGCAGAGGTAGCGTTCGGGAGCAGTACTTC
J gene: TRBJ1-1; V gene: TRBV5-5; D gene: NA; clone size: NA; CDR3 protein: CASSFGQMNTEAFF; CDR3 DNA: TGTGCCAGCAGCTTTGGGCAGATGAACACTGAAGCTTTCTTT
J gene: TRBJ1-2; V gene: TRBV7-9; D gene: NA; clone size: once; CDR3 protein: CASSGQTGPYGYTF; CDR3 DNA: TGTGCCAGCAGCGGCCAGACAGGACCCTATGGCTACACCTTC
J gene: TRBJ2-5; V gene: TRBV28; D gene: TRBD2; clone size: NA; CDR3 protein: CASRPATGTRPSETQYF; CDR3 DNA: TGTGCCAGCAGGCCCGCGACCGGGACTAGGCCGTCGGAGACCCAGTACTTC
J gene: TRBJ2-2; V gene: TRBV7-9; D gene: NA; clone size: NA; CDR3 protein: CASSSGQIWKVPGELFF; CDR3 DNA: TGTGCCAGCAGCTCCGGACAGATCTGGAAGGTCCCCGGGGAGCTGTTTTTT
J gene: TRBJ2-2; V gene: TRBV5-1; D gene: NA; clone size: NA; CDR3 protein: CASSLDKRGAQDTGELFF; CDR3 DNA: TGCGCCAGCAGCTTAGATAAGAGAGGGGCGCAGGATACCGGGGAGCTGTTTTTT
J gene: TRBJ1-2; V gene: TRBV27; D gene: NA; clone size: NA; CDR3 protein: CASSRDRSDGYTF; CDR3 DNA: TGTGCCAGCAGTAGAGACAGGTCAGATGGCTACACCTTC
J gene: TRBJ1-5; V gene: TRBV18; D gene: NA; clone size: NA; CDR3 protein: CASSEGSDQPQHF; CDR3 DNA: TGTGCCAGCTCCGAAGGGAGTGATCAGCCCCAGCATTTT
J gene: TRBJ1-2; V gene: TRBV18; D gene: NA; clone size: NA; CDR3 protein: CASSRSLEGNYGYTF; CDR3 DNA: TGTGCCAGCTCCCGTTCATTGGAGGGGAACTATGGCTACACCTTC
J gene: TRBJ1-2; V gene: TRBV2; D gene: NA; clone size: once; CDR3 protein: CASGRENPRSYGYTF; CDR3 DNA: TGTGCCAGCGGCAGGGAGAACCCCCGATCCTATGGCTACACCTTC
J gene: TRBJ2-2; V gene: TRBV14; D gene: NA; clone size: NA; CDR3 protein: CASSRAASGELFF; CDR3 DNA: TGTGCCAGCAGTCGGGCAGCGTCCGGGGAGCTGTTTTTT
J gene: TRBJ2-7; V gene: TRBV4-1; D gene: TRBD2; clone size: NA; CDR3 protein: CASSQGEGRSSYEQYF; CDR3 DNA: TGCGCCAGCAGCCAAGGGGAGGGAAGAAGCTCCTACGAGCAGTACTTC
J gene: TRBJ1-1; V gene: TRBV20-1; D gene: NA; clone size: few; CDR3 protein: CSGIGNTEAFF; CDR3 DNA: TGCAGTGGTATTGGGAACACTGAAGCTTTCTTT
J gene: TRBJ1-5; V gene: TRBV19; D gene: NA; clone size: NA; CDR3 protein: CASSITRGSQPQHF; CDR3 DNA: TGTGCCAGTAGTATTACCCGGGGGTCCCAGCCCCAGCATTTT
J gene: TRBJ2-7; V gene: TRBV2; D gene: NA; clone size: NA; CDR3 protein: CASSEIVFSYEQYF; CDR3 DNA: TGTGCCAGCAGTGAAATAGTCTTTTCCTACGAGCAGTACTTC